Shown below are 16 T cell receptor beta chains from a single sample sequenced in a study of identical twins. TCRdb called the 5' RACE reads again in MiXCR, with one record for every CDR3 protein. Among about 720,000 distinct CDR3 sequences listed, about 20% were seen once. The data also belong to a second study, concerning T cells expressing NK-cell markers.

Sequencing was carried out using PBMCs. Receptors were obtained from a woman in her late teens or twenties in good health.

The rearrangement joins TRBV12-3 or TRBV12-4 to TRBJ2-1, with D unresolved. The length of the CDR3 is 13 residues. V was clipped by 2 bases and J by 8 bases, with 10 bases between them. The CDR3 here is CASSLSYGDEQFF. The CDR3 DNA is TGTGCCAGCAGTTTATCCTACGGTGATGAGCAGTTCTTC.

Ten or more counts support this clonotype. In nucleotides, the CDR3 is TGTGCCAGCAGTGAGACAGCGAACACTGAAGCTTTCTTT. Amino acids: CASSETANTEAFF. The chain carries TRBV12-3 or TRBV12-4 and TRBJ1-1; the D gene is possibly TRBD1 (5 bases). Trimming took 5 bases from V and 1 from J, leaving 8 bases between them. The CDR3 totals 13 residues.

The chain joins TRBV12-5 to TRBJ2-1; D unclear. Trimming shortened V by 4 bases and J by 6 bases, and 10 bases separated the two germline ends. This CDR3 has 13 amino acids. Germline CDR1 is LGHNT and CDR2 is FRNRAP. CDR3 amino acids: CASGSPPSNEQFF. Here the CDR3 DNA reads TGTGCTAGTGGTTCGCCCCCGAGCAATGAGCAGTTCTTC. Using reference TRBV12-5 and TRBJ2-1 for the parts outside the CDR3, the full variable domain is DARVTQTPRHKVTEMGQEVTMRCQPILGHNTVFWYRQTMMQGLELLAYFRNRAPLDDSGMPKDRFSAEMPDATLATLKIQPSEPRDSAVYFCASGSPPSNEQFFGPGTRLTVL.

The gene calls are TRBV7-3 and TRBJ2-7; 7 bases are a match to TRBD1. Trimming at V came to 5 bases and at J to 6 bases, leaving 10 bases not matched to a gene. Germline V gene data show CDR1 as SGHTA and CDR2 as FQGTGA. This CDR3 is 14 amino acids long. The CDR3 nucleotides are TGTGCCAGCAGCCGGGACAGCGCCCTTGCCGAGCAGTACTTC. Amino acids: CASSRDSALAEQYF.

The chain carries TRBV4-1 and TRBJ2-1; 8 positions agree with TRBD2. The V gene end was trimmed by 1 base and the J gene end by 3 bases; junction bases not matched to a gene: 5. The CDR3 totals 16 residues. Per the germline V gene, CDR1 is MGHRA and CDR2 is YSYEKL. CDR3 in DNA: TGCGCCAGCAGCCAAGTGAGACTAGCGTACTACAATGAGCAGTTCTTC. This translates into CASSQVRLAYYNEQFF.

This chain joins TRBV20-1 and TRBJ2-2, with 9 nucleotides matching TRBD2. The CDR3 runs to 16 residues. Germline loops: CDR1 DFQATT, CDR2 SNEGSKA (reference sequence). V was clipped by 3 bases and J by 0 bases; unmatched bases: 5. This CDR3 is CSARWASGANTGELFF. CDR3 bases: TGCAGTGCTAGGTGGGCTAGCGGGGCGAACACCGGGGAGCTGTTTTTT.

V is TRBV11-2 and J is TRBJ2-7; no clear D gene. Trimming pared 1 base from V and 3 bases from J, leaving 13 bases between. The length of the CDR3 is 15 residues. From germline, CDR1 is SGHAT and CDR2 FQNNGV. The CDR3 DNA is TGTGCCAGCAGCTTAGGGGTCGGTCGTAACTACGAGCAGTACTTC. Translated: CASSLGVGRNYEQYF.

The chain recombines TRBV3-1 with TRBJ2-5, with D tentatively TRBD2 (6 bases). Trimming shortened V by 0 bases and J by 1 base, and 15 bases separated the two germline ends. Germline assignment: CDR1 LGHDT and CDR2 YNNKEL (reference sequence). The CDR3 has 17 residues. The CDR3 here is CASSQEDPAGSQETQYF. The CDR3 coding sequence is TGTGCCAGCAGCCAAGAAGATCCAGCGGGCTCCCAAGAGACCCAGTACTTC.

This clonotype turned up a few times. V usage is TRBV20-1 and J usage is TRBJ2-7; 7 bases align to TRBD2. The CDR3 spans 12 residues. Germline values: CDR1 DFQATT, CDR2 SNEGSKA (reference sequence). The CDR3 nucleotides read TGCAGCCCTAGGGCGGGGGCCTACGAGCAGTACTTC. Amino acid sequence: CSPRAGAYEQYF.

The J gene is TRBJ2-7, the V gene TRBV5-1, with 7 nucleotides matching TRBD1. CDR1 and CDR2 (germline): SGHRS, YFSETQ. The CDR3 covers 15 residues. Trimming took 4 bases from V and 2 from J; bases not matched to a gene: 9. CDR3 sequence reads: CASSASPGGPYEQYF. CDR3 in DNA: TGCGCCAGCAGCGCCTCACCAGGGGGTCCCTACGAGCAGTACTTC.

The J gene is TRBJ2-3, the V gene TRBV5-1; the D gene is possibly TRBD2 (5 bases). The germline V gene encodes CDR1 SGHRS and CDR2 YFSETQ. This CDR3 comprises 15 residues. Trimming shortened V by 4 bases and J by 6 bases, and 18 bases separated the two germline ends. In DNA form, the CDR3 reads TGCGCCAGCAGCCGCGGGCGACCAGGAACGGATACGCAGTATTTT. As protein: CASSRGRPGTDTQYF.

The chain couples TRBV12-3 or TRBV12-4 to TRBJ2-1; D possibly matches TRBD1 or TRBD2 (6 bases each). The CDR3 consists of 17 residues. The ends were cut back, 7 bases at V and 2 bases at J, with 21 bases in the middle. CDR3 amino acids: CASTSGQGREAYNEQFF. The CDR3 nucleotides are TGTGCCAGCACCTCGGGGCAGGGGCGGGAAGCCTACAATGAGCAGTTCTTC.

The chain has TRBV2 and TRBJ1-1, with a weak D call TRBD1 (5 bases). The CDR3 sequence is 16 residues long. Between the trimmed V and J ends, which lost 4 bases and 5 bases, there was a span of 20 bases. Germline CDR1 SNHLY, CDR2 FYNNEI. CDR3 DNA sequence: TGTGCCAGCAGTGGCTTTTTGAGGGGATATCGGACTGAAGCTTTCTTT. This sequence encodes CASSGFLRGYRTEAFF.

The CDR3 region has the DNA TGTGCCAGCAGGACTAGCGCCTACAATGAGCAGTTCTTC. Protein product: CASRTSAYNEQFF. The chain combines TRBV14 with TRBJ2-1; the match to TRBD2 covers 8 bases. Trimming took 6 bases from V and 2 from J; bases not matched to a gene: 0. Germline V gene data show CDR1 as SGHDN and CDR2 as FVKESK. This CDR3 region has 13 residues.

The CDR3 spells CASTRLESSYNEQFF. The CDR3 DNA is TGTGCCAGTACCCGTCTCGAAAGCTCCTACAATGAGCAGTTCTTC. The chain recombines TRBV9 with TRBJ2-1; D gene ambiguous. There are 15 residues in the CDR3. Between the trimmed V and J ends, which lost 8 bases and 0 bases, there was a span of 15 bases. From germline, CDR1 is SGDLS and CDR2 YYNGEE.

This clonotype was counted a few times. The V and J genes are TRBV20-1 and TRBJ2-3; 8 bases fit TRBD2. CDR3 length: 15 residues. Germline values: CDR1 DFQATT, CDR2 SNEGSKA (reference sequence). With V trimmed by 0 bases and J by 5 bases, 7 bases remained unmatched. The CDR3 DNA reads TGCAGTGCTAGAGATAGGCGGGAGGAGCAAGATACGCAGTATTTT. Amino acid sequence: CSARDRREEQDTQYF.